Presented here are 17 T cell receptor beta chains from one specimen sequenced in a study of T cells in tuberculosis. Thawed, overnight-rested PBMC were stained with GMM-loaded CD1B tetramer, viability dye and anti-CD3, then sorted. C32 glucose monomycolate from Rhodococcus equi was loaded onto the CD1B tetramers. The assay was immunoSEQ multiplex PCR, and TCRdb's table has in-frame clones only and misses some. The table has 50,000 to 65,000 clones, over 75% seen once. Input material: CD1b-GMM tetramer-negative cells sorted from PBMCs. These receptors were taken from an adult woman with latent tuberculosis.

V and J are TRBV6-5 and TRBJ2-5, with 7 bases identical to TRBD2. The J call may be faulty, since TRBJ2-7 better matches the DNA end. The CDR3 length is 15 residues. The germline CDR1 and CDR2 sequences are MNHEY and SVGAGI. CDR3 nucleotides: TGTGCCAGCAGTTCCGGCGCTAGCGGAACCTACGAGCAGTACTTC. It yields the protein CASSSGASGTYEQYF.

The genes are TRBV11-3 and TRBJ2-7, with 9 bases that match TRBD1. With V trimmed by 5 bases and J by 4 bases, 9 bases remained unmatched. In germline, CDR1 is SGHNT, CDR2 YENEEA. CDR3 length: 15 amino acids. This CDR3 is CASSVIGQGIYEQYF. The CDR3, as DNA: TGTGCCAGCAGCGTAATAGGACAGGGGATTTACGAGCAGTACTTC.

This chain connects TRBV7-2 to TRBJ1-5, with a tentative D call TRBD1 (5 bases). This CDR3 contains 18 residues. CDR1 is SGHTA and CDR2 is FQGNSA in the germline V gene. The V end was cut by 5 bases, the J end by 1 base, with 21 bases between. The CDR3 DNA is TGTGCCAGCAGCATTAGTCGTCTTACGGGGGGGAGCAATCAGCCCCAGCATTTT. It specifies CASSISRLTGGSNQPQHF.

This clone was counted once. The rearrangement joins TRBV15 to TRBJ1-5, with a tentative D call TRBD1 (5 bases). Germline-derived CDR1 and CDR2 are LNHNV and YYDKDF (reference sequence). Trimming removed 0 bases at V and 2 bases at J, with 11 bases between. The CDR3 length is 16 residues. CDR3 loop: CATSRDQGTGNQPQHF. CDR3 bases: TGTGCCACCAGCAGAGACCAGGGTACGGGCAATCAGCCCCAGCATTTT.

The chain links TRBV9 to TRBJ2-2; D is perhaps TRBD1 (5 bases). Trimming removed 3 bases from V and 4 bases from J, with 13 bases in between. Germline assignment: CDR1 SGDLS and CDR2 YYNGEE. CDR3 size: 15 residues. CDR3 nucleotide sequence: TGTGCCAGCAGCGCCATTGACAGTTCCACCGGGGAGCTGTTTTTT. Protein: CASSAIDSSTGELFF.

The chain carries TRBV6-5 and TRBJ2-7; D may be TRBD2 (6 bases). Between the trimmed V and J ends, which lost 5 bases and 2 bases, there was a span of 10 bases. CDR3 length equals 13 residues. CDR1 and CDR2 (germline): MNHEY, SVGAGI. CDR3 DNA: TGTGCCAGCAGTCGGGACTCGACCTACGAGCAGTACTTC. It is translated as CASSRDSTYEQYF.

This clone was recorded a few times. The chain combines TRBV9 with TRBJ2-1, with D hard to call. The germline gives CDR1 SGDLS, CDR2 YYNGEE. V shed 0 bases and J shed 10 bases, with 20 bases lying between them. This CDR3 is 16 amino acids long. The CDR3 DNA follows: TGTGCCAGCAGCGTAGCCAGCTTCTTAGGTACCGGGGAGCAGTTCTTC. It specifies CASSVASFLGTGEQFF.

The V and J genes are TRBV15 and TRBJ2-4; D perhaps matches TRBD1 (5 bases). The ends were cut back, 0 bases at V and 12 bases at J, with 21 bases in the middle. Germline CDR1 reads LNHNV; CDR2 reads YYDKDF (reference sequence). CDR3 length equals 16 residues. CDR3 amino acids: CATSRDRVPHLVTQYF. DNA of the CDR3: TGTGCCACCAGCAGAGACAGGGTCCCCCACCTTGTCACTCAGTACTTC.

The chain couples TRBV20-1 to TRBJ1-1; the D is unclear. Trimming pared 7 bases from V and 5 bases from J, leaving 11 bases between. Looked up from germline, CDR1 is DFQATT and CDR2 is SNEGSKA (reference sequence). The CDR3 has 11 amino acids. CDR3 nucleotides: TGCAGTGTTAGCAGGCAGACTGAAGCTTTCTTT. Its translation: CSVSRQTEAFF.

The gene calls are TRBV9 and TRBJ1-4, with D unclear. Germline CDR1 SGDLS, CDR2 YYNGEE. V was cut by 3 bases and J by 8 bases, with 20 bases left in between. The CDR3 totals 16 residues. The CDR3 loop reads CASSATIREGGEKLFF. DNA for the CDR3: TGTGCCAGCAGCGCCACAATAAGGGAAGGAGGAGAAAAACTGTTTTTT. The complete variable domain, with remaining parts taken from reference TRBV9 and TRBJ1-4, reads DSGVTQTPKHLITATGQRVTLRCSPRSGDLSVYWYQQSLDQGLQFLIQYYNGEERAKGNILERFSAQQFPDLHSELNLSSLELGDSALYFCASSATIREGGEKLFFGSGTQLSVL.

A note on this clone: The same CDR3 can be traced to other DNA sequences in this sample. The genes are TRBV7-8 and TRBJ2-7; D remains unclear. V shed 3 bases and J shed 4 bases, with 4 bases lying between them. Looked up from germline, CDR1 is SGHVS and CDR2 is FQNEAQ. The CDR3 consists of 11 residues. The CDR3 loop reads CASSFSYEQYF. The CDR3 DNA sequence: TGTGCCAGCAGCTTTTCTTACGAGCAGTACTTC.

This sequence joins TRBV5-1 and TRBJ2-5, with 7 bases fitting TRBD2. The trim removed 4 bases at V and 1 base at J, leaving 4 bases unmatched. Germline V gives CDR1 SGHRS, CDR2 YFSETQ. This CDR3 comprises 14 residues. In DNA, the CDR3 is TGCGCCAGCAGCGGGGGGGGGTCCCAAGAGACCCAGTACTTC. Its translation: CASSGGGSQETQYF.

The chain uses TRBV9 and TRBJ1-2; D possibly corresponds to TRBD1 (6 bases). Germline lookup yields CDR1 SGDLS and CDR2 YYNGEE. This CDR3 has 13 residues. V lost 2 bases to trimming and J lost 6 bases, with 11 bases between them. The CDR3, as DNA: TGTGCCAGCAGCGTCCAGGGGAGGGATGGCTACACCTTC. It yields the protein CASSVQGRDGYTF.

This chain joins TRBV30 and TRBJ1-5; 9 nucleotides match TRBD1. Germline V gives CDR1 GTSNPN, CDR2 SVGIG (reference sequence). With 8 bases clipped from V and 7 bases from J, the junction kept 12 bases outside the gene matches. The CDR3 totals 14 residues. CDR3 amino acids: CAIGVQGAEQPQHF. Here the CDR3 DNA reads TGTGCCATAGGAGTACAGGGGGCAGAGCAGCCCCAGCATTTT.

The chain recombines TRBV4-2 with TRBJ1-1; D remains unclear. Per germline, CDR1 LGHNA and CDR2 YNFKEQ. Deletions cut 1 base from V and 5 bases from J, with 11 bases between. The CDR3 has 14 residues. CDR3 sequence (DNA): TGTGCCAGCAGCCAAGGAATCCCGCGGACTGAAGCTTTCTTT. Protein product: CASSQGIPRTEAFF.

Note on this clone: A read error is likely, as this CDR3 ends without the conserved phenylalanine or tryptophan. The DNA is omitted, as the CDR3 cannot be located on it reliably, and the CDR3 follows TCRdb's listing. The rearrangement links TRBV16 to TRBJ1-2. Germline CDR1 reads KGHSY; CDR2 reads FQNENV. The CDR3 is 13 residues long, counting both termini. CDR3 region: CASSDPGLGPPSQ.

The chain combines TRBV5-6 with TRBJ2-7; TRBD2 aligns across 7 bases. CDR1 and CDR2 (germline): SGHDT, YYEEEE. This CDR3 comprises 13 residues. V gave up 4 bases and J gave up 11 bases; unmatched junction bases: 12. The CDR3 region is CASSQSPGGVEYF. CDR3 coding DNA: TGTGCCAGCAGCCAGTCCCCGGGGGGAGTTGAGTACTTC.